The T cell receptor (beta chain) described here comes from a study of technical replicates of blood from a handful of donors. Assay used: immunoSEQ multiplex PCR; TCRdb lists only in-frame clones, some missing. Seen here are around 58,000 clones, 85% to 90% observed once, and the top ten hold roughly 5.2%. The length of the CDR3 is 15 residues. From germline, CDR1 is SGHNT and CDR2 YYREEE (reference sequence). Trimming cost V 5 bases and J 0 bases, with 12 bases left between them. The source of this sequence is a human donor in good health. Some clones in this sample may be carry-over from other donors' samples. V and J are TRBV5-4 and TRBJ1-3, with D possibly matching TRBD1 (6 bases). The material sequenced was PBMCs. The CDR3 region is CASRPDRNSGNTIYF. The CDR3 DNA follows: TGTGCCAGCAGACCGGACAGAAACTCTGGAAACACCATATATTTT.